This TCR beta chain was sequenced during a study of shared clonotypes between healthy human individuals. Across the study: Researchers assigned three CD4 naive, three CD4 memory, two CD8 naive and one CD8 memory plate to each donor.

The study, taken as a whole, reports: Clonotypes shared by all four sorted-subset donors had higher generation probabilities than non-shared clonotypes. How much donors shared clonotypes was expected to be affected by sequencing depth.

CD45RO-negative, CCR7-positively selected cells formed the naive CD8 fraction, excluding terminally differentiated effector memory CD45RA+ cells. In this sample, this clone turned up once. As yet, its antigen is unknown. The CDR3 runs 16 residues. The V and J ends lost 4 bases and 2 bases respectively, with 17 bases between them. Germline assignment: CDR1 SNHLY and CDR2 FYNNEI. The sorted-subset replicate PCRs were given 200 ng DNA, which is 25,000 to 35,000 T cell genomes. The assay was immunoSEQ multiplex PCR, and TCRdb's table has in-frame clones only and misses some. The sample gives about 820,000 clones, 92% of which show up once; about 24% is in the top ten.

The source material was naive CD8+ T cells sorted from blood. The V gene is TRBV2, the J gene TRBJ2-5; a possible D gene is TRBD2 (6 bases). This clonotype was sampled from a man aged 25-40 years in good health. Written as DNA, the CDR3 is TGTGCCAGCAGTGTTGCTAGCGCGATTCCTCAAGAGACCCAGTACTTC. Amino acids: CASSVASAIPQETQYF.